Detailed here is one T cell receptor (beta chain). The antigen remains undetermined. The sample comes from a study of T cell responses to AZD1222 COVID-19 vaccine. Study results and caveats: Among vaccine-associated CD4 TCRs, coverage spanned spike, with dominance at 160-218 and 743-854. The breadth and depth of Spike-specific TCRs increased once two AZD1222 doses had been given. Donors, mostly white British, included more females; clonal diversity was possibly underestimated.

Profiling relied on immunoSEQ multiplex PCR, and the TCRdb table lists in-frame clones only, not all of them. The repertoire consists of tens of thousands of clones, with approximately 88% occurring once and the leading ten covering roughly 4.9%. This CDR3 comprises 19 residues. Germline V CDR1 and CDR2: SGHKS, YYEKEE (reference sequence). Trimming cost V 0 bases and J 3 bases; bases outside gene matches: 12. Pooling of second doses given at about 4 or about 12 weeks was done. V usage is TRBV5-5 and J usage is TRBJ1-4; 9 nucleotides agree with TRBD1. The sequence came from an adult who received the AZD1222 COVID-19 vaccine. This material consisted of peripheral blood, taken 28 days after the second AZD1222 dose. The CDR3 loop reads CASSLALQGAGVSNEKLFF. The DNA for the CDR3 is TGTGCCAGCAGCTTGGCCCTACAGGGGGCGGGAGTATCTAATGAAAAACTGTTTTTT.